The sequence of this TCR beta chain was determined in a study of T cells in localized non-small cell lung cancer. TCRdb keeps only in-frame clones here, not all; method: immunoSEQ multiplex PCR. Of 7,000 to 8,000 clones listed, around 92% are singletons. In germline, CDR1 is LGHNA, CDR2 YSLEER. The V gene end was trimmed by 6 bases and the J gene end by 2 bases; junction bases not matched to a gene: 13. CDR3 size: 18 residues. The chain couples TRBV4-3 to TRBJ1-6; 7 positions agree with TRBD1. Sequencing was performed on peripheral blood mononuclear cells, taken before any cancer treatment. The receptor comes from a male donor aged 60 or over with stage II lung adenocarcinoma. CDR3 sequence reads: CASRDRVGHFTYNSPLHF. CDR3 DNA sequence: TGCGCCAGCAGAGACAGGGTAGGGCATTTCACCTATAATTCACCCCTCCACTTT.